A selection of T cell receptor beta chains follows, all from one sample in a study of a mutant IDH1 vaccine in newly diagnosed glioma. TCRdb's copy holds only in-frame clones and misses some; the assay was immunoSEQ multiplex PCR. The profile shows 60,000 to 85,000 clones, about four fifths of them singletons. The sequenced sample was PBMCs, obtained from a glioma patient treated with radiotherapy, temozolomide or both. These receptors were taken from a man between 50 and 59 years old with glioma. The CDR3 runs from the conserved cysteine through the conserved F or W.

>TRBV6-1|TRBJ1-6
CASSIEESSPLHF
>TRBV29-1|TRBJ1-1
CSAQVKGSEAFF
>TRBV2|TRBJ2-5
CASSTLITGETQYF
>TRBV7-2|TRBJ2-3
CASSFPRGWATDTQYF
>TRBV4-3|TRBJ2-2
CASSQGGAGGYTGELFF
>TRBV7-9|TRBJ2-7
CASSLGQGGTYEQYF
>TRBV27|TRBJ2-3
CASSPTSSTDTQYF
>TRBV29-1|TRBJ1-5
CSALNQPQHF
>TRBV7-8|TRBJ2-7
CASSLEARGSYEQYF
>TRBV18|TRBJ1-1
CASSPSTGGAAEAFF
>TRBV5-1|TRBJ2-4
CASSKSDAQNIQYF
>TRBV5-4|TRBJ2-1
CASSSGTSLTEQFF
>TRBV19|TRBJ2-1
CASSMLGAGEQFF
>TRBV4-3|TRBJ1-5
CASSQGLSKEPQHF
>TRBV6-1|TRBJ1-1
CASSEVGNTEAFF
>TRBV6-5|TRBJ2-7
CASSYSNPGSSEQYF